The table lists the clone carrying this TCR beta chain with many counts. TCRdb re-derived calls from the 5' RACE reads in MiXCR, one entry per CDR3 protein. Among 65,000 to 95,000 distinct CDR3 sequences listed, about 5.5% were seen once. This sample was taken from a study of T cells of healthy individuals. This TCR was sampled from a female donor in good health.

The CDR3 region is CSVGDRANQPQHF. CDR3 DNA sequence: TGCAGCGTGGGGGACAGGGCCAATCAGCCCCAGCATTTT. The chain is built from TRBV29-1 and TRBJ1-5; TRBD1 matches at 9 bases. Losses at the gene ends were 6 bases for V and 3 bases for J; bases not matched to a gene: 3. Germline-derived CDR1 and CDR2 are SQVTM and ANQGSEA. The CDR3 has 13 amino acids.